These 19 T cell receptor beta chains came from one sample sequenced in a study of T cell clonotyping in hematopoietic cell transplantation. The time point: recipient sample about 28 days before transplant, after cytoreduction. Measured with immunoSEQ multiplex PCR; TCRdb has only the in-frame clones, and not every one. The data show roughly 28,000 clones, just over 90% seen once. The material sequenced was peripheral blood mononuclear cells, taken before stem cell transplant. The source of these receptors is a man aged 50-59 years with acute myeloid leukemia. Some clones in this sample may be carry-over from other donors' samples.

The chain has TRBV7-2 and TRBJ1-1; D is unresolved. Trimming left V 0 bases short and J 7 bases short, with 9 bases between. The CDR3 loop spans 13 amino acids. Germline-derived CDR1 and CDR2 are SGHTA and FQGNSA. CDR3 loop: CASSLAAAVEAFF. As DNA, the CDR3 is TGTGCCAGCAGCTTAGCGGCGGCGGTTGAAGCTTTCTTT.

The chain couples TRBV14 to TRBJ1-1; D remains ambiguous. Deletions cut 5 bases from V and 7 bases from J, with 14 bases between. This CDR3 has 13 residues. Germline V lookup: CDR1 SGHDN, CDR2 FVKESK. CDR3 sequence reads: CASSSLLESEAFF. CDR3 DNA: TGTGCCAGCAGCTCTCTCTTGGAGAGTGAAGCTTTCTTT.

The CDR3 sequence: CAWSPGREVSEAFF. In DNA, the CDR3 is TGTGCCTGGAGTCCCGGTAGGGAGGTTAGTGAAGCTTTCTTT. The V gene is TRBV30, the J gene TRBJ1-1; D gene uncertain. There are 14 residues in the CDR3. V was trimmed by 2 bases and J by 7 bases, leaving 17 bases between them. The V gene's germline CDR1 is GTSNPN and CDR2 SVGIG (reference sequence).

The CDR3 DNA is TGTGCCAGCAGTTACCGACGCAGGGGCCTTGATCTTGAAGCTTTCTTT. Amino acid sequence: CASSYRRRGLDLEAFF. This chain connects TRBV6-6 to TRBJ1-1, with a weak D call TRBD1 (6 bases). The CDR3 runs to 16 residues. The V and J ends lost 2 bases and 7 bases respectively, with 20 bases between them. Germline CDR1 and CDR2: MNHNY and SVGAGI (reference sequence).

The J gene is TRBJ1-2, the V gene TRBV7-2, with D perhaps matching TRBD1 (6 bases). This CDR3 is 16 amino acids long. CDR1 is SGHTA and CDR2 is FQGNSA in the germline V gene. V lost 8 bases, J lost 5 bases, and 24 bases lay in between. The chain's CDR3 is CASGQGRSLLIYGYTF. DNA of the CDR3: TGTGCCAGCGGCCAGGGGCGATCGCTTCTGATTTATGGCTACACCTTC.

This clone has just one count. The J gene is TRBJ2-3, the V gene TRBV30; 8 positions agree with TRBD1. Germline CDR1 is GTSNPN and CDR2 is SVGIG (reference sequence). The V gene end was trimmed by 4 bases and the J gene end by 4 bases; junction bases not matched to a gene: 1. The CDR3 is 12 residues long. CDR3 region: CAWKQGADTQYF. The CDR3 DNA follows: TGTGCCTGGAAACAGGGGGCAGATACGCAGTATTTT.

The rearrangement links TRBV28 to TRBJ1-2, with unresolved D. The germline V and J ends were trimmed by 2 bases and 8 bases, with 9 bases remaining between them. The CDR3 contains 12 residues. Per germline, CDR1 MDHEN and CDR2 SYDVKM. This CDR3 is CASSLVRGGYTF. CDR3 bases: TGTGCCAGCAGTTTAGTTCGAGGAGGCTACACCTTC.

CDR3 amino acids: CATGPSSYEQYF. CDR3 bases: TGTGCCACCGGACCGAGCTCCTACGAGCAGTACTTC. The chain employs TRBV30 and TRBJ2-7; D is ambiguous. Per the germline V gene, CDR1 is GTSNPN and CDR2 is SVGIG (reference sequence). V gave up 8 bases and J gave up 0 bases, with 11 bases separating them. The CDR3 is made up of 12 amino acids.

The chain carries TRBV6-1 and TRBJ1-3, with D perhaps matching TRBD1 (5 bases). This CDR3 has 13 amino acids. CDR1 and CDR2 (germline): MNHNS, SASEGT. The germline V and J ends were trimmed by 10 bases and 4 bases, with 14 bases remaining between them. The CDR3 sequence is CAIPGTFGNTIYF. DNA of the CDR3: TGTGCCATCCCCGGGACGTTCGGAAACACCATATATTTT.

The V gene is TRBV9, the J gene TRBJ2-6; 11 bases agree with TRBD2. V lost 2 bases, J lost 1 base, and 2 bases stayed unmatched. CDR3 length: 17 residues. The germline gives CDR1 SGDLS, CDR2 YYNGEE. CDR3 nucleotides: TGTGCCAGCAGCGTTAGCGGGGGGGCATCTGGGGCCAACGTCCTGACTTTC. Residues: CASSVSGGASGANVLTF.

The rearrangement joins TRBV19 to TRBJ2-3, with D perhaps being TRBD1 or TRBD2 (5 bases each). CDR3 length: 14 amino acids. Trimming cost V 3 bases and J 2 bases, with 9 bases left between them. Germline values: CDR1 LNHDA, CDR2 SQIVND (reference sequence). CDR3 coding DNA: TGTGCCAGTAGTATCGTCGGGGCCACAGATACGCAGTATTTT. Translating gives CASSIVGATDTQYF.

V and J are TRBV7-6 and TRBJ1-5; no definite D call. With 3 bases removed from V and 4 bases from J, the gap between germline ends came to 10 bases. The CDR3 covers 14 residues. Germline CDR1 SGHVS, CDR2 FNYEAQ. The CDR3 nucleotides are TGTGCCAGCAGCTTCCCGGCCCTTAATCAGCCCCAGCATTTT. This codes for CASSFPALNQPQHF. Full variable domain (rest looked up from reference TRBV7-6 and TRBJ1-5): GAGVSQSPRYKVTKRGQDVALRCDPISGHVSLYWYRQALGQGPEFLTYFNYEAQQDKSGLPNDRFSAERPEGSISTLTIQRTEQRDSAMYRCASSFPALNQPQHFGDGTRLSIL.

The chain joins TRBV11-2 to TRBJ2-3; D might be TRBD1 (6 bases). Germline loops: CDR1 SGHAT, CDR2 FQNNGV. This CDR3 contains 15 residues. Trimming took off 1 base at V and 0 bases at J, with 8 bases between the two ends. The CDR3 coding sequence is TGTGCCAGCAGCTTAGGAGGGGGTAGCACAGATACGCAGTATTTT. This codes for CASSLGGGSTDTQYF.

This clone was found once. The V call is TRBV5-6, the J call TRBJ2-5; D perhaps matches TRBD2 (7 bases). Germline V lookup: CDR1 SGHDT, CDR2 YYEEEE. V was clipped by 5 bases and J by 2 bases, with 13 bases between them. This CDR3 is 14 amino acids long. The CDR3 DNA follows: TGTGCCAGCAGGTCCCGGGGGGCTCAAGAGACCCAGTACTTC. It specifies CASRSRGAQETQYF.

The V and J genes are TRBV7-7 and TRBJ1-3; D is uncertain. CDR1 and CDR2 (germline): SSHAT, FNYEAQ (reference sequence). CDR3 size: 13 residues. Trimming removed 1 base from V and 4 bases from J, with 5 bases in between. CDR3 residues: CASSLGPGNTIYF. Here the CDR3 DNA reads TGTGCCAGCAGCTTAGGGCCCGGAAACACCATATATTTT.

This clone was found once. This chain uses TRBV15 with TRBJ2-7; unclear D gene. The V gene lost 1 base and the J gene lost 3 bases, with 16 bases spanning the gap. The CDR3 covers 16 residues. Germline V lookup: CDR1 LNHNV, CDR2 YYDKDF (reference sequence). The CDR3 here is CATSRVLTGGDYEQYF. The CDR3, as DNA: TGTGCCACCAGCAGAGTGTTAACTGGTGGCGACTACGAGCAGTACTTC. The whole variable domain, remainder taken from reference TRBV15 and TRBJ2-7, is DAMVIQNPRYQVTQFGKPVTLSCSQTLNHNVMYWYQQKSSQAPKLLFHYYDKDFNNEADTPDNFQSRRPNTSFCFLDIRSPGLGDTAMYLCATSRVLTGGDYEQYFGPGTRLTVT.

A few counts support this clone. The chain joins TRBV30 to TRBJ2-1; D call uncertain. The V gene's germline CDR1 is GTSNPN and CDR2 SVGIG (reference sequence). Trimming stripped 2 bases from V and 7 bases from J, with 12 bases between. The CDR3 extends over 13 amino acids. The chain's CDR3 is CAWSKTSWNEQFF. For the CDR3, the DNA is TGTGCCTGGAGTAAAACGTCGTGGAATGAGCAGTTCTTC.

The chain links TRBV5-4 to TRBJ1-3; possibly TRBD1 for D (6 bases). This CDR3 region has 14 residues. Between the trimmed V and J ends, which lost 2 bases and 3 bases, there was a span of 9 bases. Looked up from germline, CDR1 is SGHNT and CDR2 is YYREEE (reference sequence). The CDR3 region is CASSLDRFGNTIYF. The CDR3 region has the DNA TGTGCCAGCAGCTTAGACAGGTTTGGAAACACCATATATTTT. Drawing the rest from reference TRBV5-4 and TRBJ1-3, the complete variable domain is ETGVTQSPTHLIKTRGQQVTLRCSSQSGHNTVSWYQQALGQGPQFIFQYYREEENGRGNFPPRFSGLQFPNYSSELNVNALELDDSALYLCASSLDRFGNTIYFGEGSWLTVV.

Here the CDR3 reads CASSVDGSNQPQHF. The CDR3 nucleotides read TGTGCCAGCAGTGTGGACGGTAGCAATCAGCCCCAGCATTTT. The chain uses TRBV6-4 and TRBJ1-5, with D uncertain. V shed 4 bases and J shed 0 bases, with 7 bases lying between them. Per germline, CDR1 MRHNA and CDR2 SNTAGT. This CDR3 is 14 amino acids long.